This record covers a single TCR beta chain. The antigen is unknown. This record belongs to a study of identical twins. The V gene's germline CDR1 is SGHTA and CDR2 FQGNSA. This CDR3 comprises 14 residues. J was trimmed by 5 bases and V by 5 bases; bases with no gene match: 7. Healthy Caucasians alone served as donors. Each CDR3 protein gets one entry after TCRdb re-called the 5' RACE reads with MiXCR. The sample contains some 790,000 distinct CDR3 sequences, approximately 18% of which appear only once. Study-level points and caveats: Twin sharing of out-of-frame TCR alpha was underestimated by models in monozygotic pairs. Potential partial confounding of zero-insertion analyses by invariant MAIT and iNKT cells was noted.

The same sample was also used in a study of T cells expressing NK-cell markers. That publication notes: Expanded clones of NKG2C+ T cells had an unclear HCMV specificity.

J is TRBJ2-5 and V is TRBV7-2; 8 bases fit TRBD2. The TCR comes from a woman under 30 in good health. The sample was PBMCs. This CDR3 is CASSQGLAVETQYF. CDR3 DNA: TGTGCCAGCAGCCAAGGACTAGCAGTGGAGACCCAGTACTTC.